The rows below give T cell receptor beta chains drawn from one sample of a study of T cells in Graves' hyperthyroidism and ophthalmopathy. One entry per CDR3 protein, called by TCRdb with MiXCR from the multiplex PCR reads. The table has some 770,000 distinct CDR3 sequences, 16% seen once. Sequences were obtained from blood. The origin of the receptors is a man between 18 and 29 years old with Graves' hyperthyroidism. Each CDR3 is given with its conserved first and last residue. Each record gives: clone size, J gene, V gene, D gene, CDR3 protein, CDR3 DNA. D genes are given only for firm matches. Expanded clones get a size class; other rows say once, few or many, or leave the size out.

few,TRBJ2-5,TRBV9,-,CASSSPGTPETQYF,TGTGCCAGCAGCTCCCCCGGGACCCCAGAGACCCAGTACTTC
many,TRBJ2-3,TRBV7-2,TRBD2,CASSERGSPDTQYF,TGCGCCAGCAGTGAGCGGGGGAGTCCAGATACGCAGTATTTT
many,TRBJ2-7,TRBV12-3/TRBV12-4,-,CASSDTGTPYEQYF,TGTGCCAGCAGCGATACCGGGACCCCCTACGAGCAGTACTTC
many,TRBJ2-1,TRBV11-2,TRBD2,CASSLRLAGVGSYNEQFF,TGTGCCAGCAGCTTGAGACTAGCGGGAGTAGGATCCTACAATGAGCAGTTCTTC
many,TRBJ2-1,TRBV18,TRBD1,CASSLGQGEEQFF,TGTGCCAGCTCACTGGGACAGGGCGAAGAGCAGTTCTTC
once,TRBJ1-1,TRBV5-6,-,CASSKRYGNTEAFF,TGTGCCAGCAGCAAAAGGTACGGGAACACTGAAGCTTTCTTT
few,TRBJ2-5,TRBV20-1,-,CSAGARIQETQYF,TGCAGTGCTGGCGCTAGGATCCAAGAGACCCAGTACTTC
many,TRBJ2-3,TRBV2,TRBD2,CASSEQRGGDTQYF,TGTGCCAGCAGTGAACAGCGGGGGGGAGATACGCAGTATTTT
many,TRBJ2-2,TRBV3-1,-,CASSQDRGNTGELFF,TGTGCCAGCAGCCAAGACAGGGGGAACACCGGGGAGCTGTTTTTT
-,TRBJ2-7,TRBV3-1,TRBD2,CASTHLGPLAGMDEQYF,TGTGCCAGCACCCATCTAGGGCCCCTAGCGGGAATGGACGAGCAGTACTTC
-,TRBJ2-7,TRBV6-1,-,CASSRGSDPGSVPYEQYF,TGTGCCAGCAGCCGCGGATCCGACCCAGGTTCTGTCCCCTACGAGCAGTACTTC
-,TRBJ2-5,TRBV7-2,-,CASSLVAGSQETQYF,TGTGCCAGCAGCTTAGTCGCGGGATCCCAAGAGACCCAGTACTTC
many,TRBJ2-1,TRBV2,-,CASSGGYSVTYNEQFF,TGTGCCAGCAGTGGAGGGTATAGCGTGACCTACAATGAGCAGTTCTTC
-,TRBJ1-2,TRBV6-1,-,CASMRFSSIGSNYGYTF,TGTGCCAGCATGAGATTCTCCTCGATTGGGTCTAACTATGGCTACACCTTC
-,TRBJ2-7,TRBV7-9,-,CTLGVGYEQYF,TGTACCTTGGGAGTAGGGTACGAGCAGTACTTC
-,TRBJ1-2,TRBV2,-,CASRIQGGTGGYTF,TGTGCCAGCAGGATCCAAGGGGGAACGGGGGGCTACACCTTC
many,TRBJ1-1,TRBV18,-,CASFTSPTLGAFF,TGTGCCAGTTTCACAAGCCCCACCCTAGGAGCTTTCTTT
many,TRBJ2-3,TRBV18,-,CASSPPRLFTDTQYF,TGTGCCAGCTCACCACCGAGACTATTCACAGATACGCAGTATTTT
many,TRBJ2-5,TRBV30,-,CAWKLGYPQETQYF,TGTGCCTGGAAACTGGGCTACCCTCAAGAGACCCAGTACTTC
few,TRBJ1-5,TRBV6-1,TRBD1,CASRTQGNQPQHF,TGTGCCAGCAGGACACAGGGGAATCAGCCCCAGCATTTT
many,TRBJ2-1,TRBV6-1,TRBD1,CASSQGGQGSMKQFF,TGTGCCAGCAGTCAAGGGGGACAGGGCTCAATGAAGCAGTTCTTC
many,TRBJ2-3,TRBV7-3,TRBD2,CASSSLAGGLGDTQYF,TGTGCCAGCAGCTCCTTAGCGGGAGGATTAGGAGATACGCAGTATTTT
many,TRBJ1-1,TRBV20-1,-,CSARDTLRGSTLMNTEAFF,TGCAGTGCTAGAGACACCCTTAGGGGGAGTACACTGATGAACACTGAAGCTTTCTTT
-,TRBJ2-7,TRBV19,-,CATRLDSNYEQYF,TGTGCCACCCGCCTGGACAGTAACTACGAGCAGTACTTC
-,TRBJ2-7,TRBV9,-,CASSVYGGSYEQYF,TGTGCCAGCAGCGTGTACGGGGGCTCCTACGAGCAGTACTTC
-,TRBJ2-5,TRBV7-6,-,CASSFSSRKETQYF,TGTGCCAGCAGCTTTTCCTCTAGGAAGGAGACCCAGTACTTC
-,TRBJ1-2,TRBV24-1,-,CATIIPGPGITYGYTF,TGTGCCACCATTATCCCCGGCCCGGGAATCACCTATGGCTACACCTTC
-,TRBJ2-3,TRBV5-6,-,CASSLFVTGSTDTQYF,TGTGCCAGCAGCTTGTTCGTAACAGGGAGCACAGATACGCAGTATTTT
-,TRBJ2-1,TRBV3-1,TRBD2,CASSQELAGRVQFF,TGTGCCAGCAGCCAAGAACTAGCGGGACGGGTGCAGTTCTTC
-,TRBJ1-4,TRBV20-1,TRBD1,CSASPLTGWGEKLFF,TGCAGTGCTAGTCCTCTGACAGGGTGGGGTGAAAAACTGTTTTTT
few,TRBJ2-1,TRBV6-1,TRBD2,CASMAGGGNEQFF,TGTGCCAGCATGGCGGGAGGGGGGAATGAGCAGTTCTTC
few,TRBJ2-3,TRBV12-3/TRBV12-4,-,CASSLVLAASTDTQYF,TGTGCCAGCAGTTTAGTGCTAGCAGCTAGCACAGATACGCAGTATTTT
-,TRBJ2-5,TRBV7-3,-,CASSLTAGWETQYF,TGTGCCAGCAGCTTAACTGCGGGCTGGGAGACCCAGTACTTC
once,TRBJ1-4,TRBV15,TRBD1,CATSRDRGAEKLFF,TGTGCCACCAGCAGAGACAGGGGGGCTGAAAAACTGTTTTTT